Below are 27 T cell receptor beta chains sequenced from a single sample in a study of cytomegalovirus exposure and HLA in healthy donors. PCR was performed using 60 Vbeta and 13 Jbeta primers. Data came from immunoSEQ multiplex PCR; TCRdb stores just in-frame clones and leaves some out. The sample records 110,000 to 150,000 clones, 60% to 80% being singletons. Sequencing input: PBMCs. These TCRs come from a man aged 18-30 years in good health and CMV-seronegative.

This chain links TRBV6-5 with TRBJ2-6; TRBD1 might be the D (5 bases). Trimming cost V 8 bases and J 0 bases, with 5 bases left between them. CDR3 length equals 13 residues. CDR1 is MNHEY and CDR2 is SVGAGI in the germline V gene. The CDR3 sequence is CASGASGANVLTF. In DNA, the CDR3 is TGTGCCAGCGGGGCCTCTGGGGCCAACGTCCTGACTTTC.

The rearrangement links TRBV27 to TRBJ2-4, with 7 bases fitting TRBD1. This CDR3 contains 17 residues. Trimming removed 5 bases from V and 2 bases from J; junction bases left unmatched: 12. Germline CDR1 is MNHEY and CDR2 is SMNVEV (reference sequence). The CDR3 loop is CASSSLGGWGSKNIQYF. The CDR3 DNA reads TGTGCCAGCAGTAGCCTAGGGGGCTGGGGGTCCAAAAACATTCAGTACTTC.

This chain uses TRBV28 with TRBJ1-4, with 9 bases that match TRBD1. Germline V gene data show CDR1 as MDHEN and CDR2 as SYDVKM. The CDR3 length is 17 residues. The ends lost 7 bases at V and 5 bases at J; junction bases unmatched: 14. CDR3 protein: CASISDTGGSRNEKLFF. The CDR3 bases are TGTGCCAGCATTTCTGACACAGGGGGCAGTCGGAATGAAAAACTGTTTTTT.

The CDR3 region is CASRDRAILSGNTIYF. As DNA, the CDR3 is TGTGCCAGCAGGGACAGGGCGATCCTCTCTGGAAACACCATATATTTT. The gene calls are TRBV2 and TRBJ1-3, with TRBD1 matching 8 bases. CDR1 and CDR2 (germline): SNHLY, FYNNEI. Trimming at V came to 6 bases and at J to 0 bases, leaving 7 bases not matched to a gene. The CDR3 has 16 residues.

The chain combines TRBV19 with TRBJ2-3; 8 bases are a match to TRBD1. V gave up 9 bases and J gave up 3 bases; unmatched junction bases: 5. The V gene's germline CDR1 is LNHDA and CDR2 SQIVND (reference sequence). The CDR3 contains 13 residues. This chain's CDR3 is CASNRQGTDTQYF. The CDR3 region has the DNA TGTGCCAGCAATCGACAGGGGACAGATACGCAGTATTTT.

The rearrangement joins TRBV7-2 to TRBJ2-5; TRBD2 matches 9 bases. With V trimmed by 5 bases and J by 5 bases, 6 bases remained unmatched. The CDR3 sequence is 14 residues long. The germline V gene encodes CDR1 SGHTA and CDR2 FQGNSA. CDR3 nucleotides: TGTGCCAGCAGCGCTATCGGACTAGCGGAGACCCAGTACTTC. It encodes CASSAIGLAETQYF.

A word on this clone: The identical CDR3 is also encoded by other nucleotide sequences in the sample. The V and J genes are TRBV27 and TRBJ1-2, with D possibly being TRBD1 (5 bases). The length of the CDR3 is 13 residues. Germline CDR1 MNHEY, CDR2 SMNVEV (reference sequence). Trimming left V 3 bases short and J 3 bases short, with 8 bases between. CDR3 coding DNA: TGTGCCAGCAGTTTGGGCAGGGACTATGGCTACACCTTC. Protein sequence: CASSLGRDYGYTF.

This rearrangement joins TRBV6-1 to TRBJ1-1; 9 bases align to TRBD1. Looked up from germline, CDR1 is MNHNS and CDR2 is SASEGT. The CDR3 totals 13 residues. The ends lost 7 bases at V and 8 bases at J; junction bases unmatched: 8. The chain's CDR3 is CASITTGGGEAFF. CDR3 DNA sequence: TGTGCCAGCATAACCACAGGGGGCGGGGAAGCTTTCTTT.

The V gene is TRBV29-1, the J gene TRBJ2-5; no reliable D call. Trimming removed 3 bases at V and 4 bases at J, with 18 bases between. The germline V gene has CDR1 SQVTM and CDR2 ANQGSEA. The CDR3 runs to 15 residues. The CDR3 nucleotides are TGCAGCGTTGATTTCCCCCACCGAGGTATAGAGACCCAGTACTTC. It codes for CSVDFPHRGIETQYF.

The chain joins TRBV5-4 to TRBJ2-5, with TRBD2 as a possible D gene (6 bases). The J call is doubtful: the DNA matches TRBJ2-7 better. Germline assignment: CDR1 SGHNT and CDR2 YYREEE (reference sequence). The CDR3 is 14 residues long. DNA of the CDR3: TGTGCCAGCAGCCTCCATGGGGGGACCTACGAGCAGTACTTC. Amino acid sequence: CASSLHGGTYEQYF.

The rearrangement links TRBV5-1 to TRBJ1-6; D possibly corresponds to TRBD1 (6 bases). The CDR3 extends over 13 amino acids. CDR1 is SGHRS and CDR2 is YFSETQ in the germline V gene. Deletions cut 7 bases from V and 7 bases from J, with 12 bases between. CDR3 nucleotide sequence: TGCGCCAGCTGCCGGGACACCAATTCACCCCTCCACTTT. Its protein product is CASCRDTNSPLHF. The entire variable domain, with the rest obtained from reference TRBV5-1 and TRBJ1-6, is as follows: KAGVTQTPRYLIKTRGQQVTLSCSPISGHRSVSWYQQTPGQGLQFLFEYFSETQRNKGNFPGRFSGRQFSNSRSEMNVSTLELGDSALYLCASCRDTNSPLHFGNGTRLTVT.

This clone came up once. The chain carries TRBV2 and TRBJ2-7; 9 bases line up with TRBD1. This CDR3 spans 14 amino acids. Germline values: CDR1 SNHLY, CDR2 FYNNEI. The V and J ends lost 5 bases and 4 bases, in that order; junction bases with no gene match: 6. CDR3 loop: CASSTGTGSYEQYF. The CDR3 bases are TGTGCCAGCAGTACCGGGACAGGGTCTTACGAGCAGTACTTC.

The J gene is TRBJ2-2, the V gene TRBV5-1; 12 nucleotides line up with TRBD2. CDR3 length: 16 residues. Germline trimming cut 5 bases from V and 6 bases from J; bases unmatched to any gene: 8. Germline loops: CDR1 SGHRS, CDR2 YFSETQ. Written as DNA, the CDR3 is TGCGCCAGCAGGCTAGCGGGGGGGCCTGGATCCGGGGAGCTGTTTTTT. Encoded protein: CASRLAGGPGSGELFF. Looking up the rest from reference TRBV5-1 and TRBJ2-2 gives the full variable domain: KAGVTQTPRYLIKTRGQQVTLSCSPISGHRSVSWYQQTPGQGLQFLFEYFSETQRNKGNFPGRFSGRQFSNSRSEMNVSTLELGDSALYLCASRLAGGPGSGELFFGEGSRLTVL.

The rearrangement links TRBV7-9 to TRBJ1-1; the D is unclear. The CDR3 is 13 amino acids. Germline CDR1 and CDR2: SEHNR and FQNEAQ (reference sequence). Trimming removed 5 bases from V and 6 bases from J, with 13 bases in between. The CDR3 here is CASSPSEVAEAFF. CDR3 sequence (DNA): TGTGCCAGCAGCCCCTCCGAGGTCGCTGAAGCTTTCTTT.

This clone was seen a few times. The rearrangement uses TRBV6-1 and TRBJ1-5; no clear D. The germline gives CDR1 MNHNS, CDR2 SASEGT. The CDR3 sequence is 11 residues long. V was shortened by 8 bases and J by 6 bases, with 8 bases between the two germline ends. The CDR3 nucleotides read TGTGCCAGCGGTCTCGGTCAGCCCCAGCATTTT. Protein product: CASGLGQPQHF.

This clone was counted a single time. J is TRBJ1-2 and V is TRBV4-1; 10 nucleotides agree with TRBD1. V trimming: 0 bases; J trimming: 9 bases; junction bases outside the gene matches: 7. This CDR3 is built from 15 residues. The germline gives CDR1 MGHRA, CDR2 YSYEKL. The CDR3 nucleotides read TGCGCCAGCAGCCAAGAAGGGACAGGGGTTAGAAGCTACACCTTC. Residues: CASSQEGTGVRSYTF.

J is TRBJ2-4 and V is TRBV10-3, with 8 bases identical to TRBD2. Germline V lookup: CDR1 ENHRY, CDR2 SYGVKD. V trimming: 2 bases; J trimming: 0 bases; junction bases outside the gene matches: 3. CDR3 length equals 16 residues. CDR3 protein: CAISEPGLGAKNIQYF. For the CDR3, the DNA is TGTGCCATCAGTGAGCCGGGACTAGGAGCCAAAAACATTCAGTACTTC.

V is TRBV5-4 and J is TRBJ1-5; a weak D match, TRBD1 (5 bases). From germline, CDR1 is SGHNT and CDR2 YYREEE (reference sequence). Trimming shortened V by 2 bases and J by 4 bases, and 7 bases separated the two germline ends. The CDR3 spans 13 residues. The chain's CDR3 is CASSFSGNQPQHF. In nucleotides, the CDR3 is TGTGCCAGCAGCTTCTCAGGGAATCAGCCCCAGCATTTT. Filled out from reference TRBV5-4 and TRBJ1-5, the complete variable domain reads ETGVTQSPTHLIKTRGQQVTLRCSSQSGHNTVSWYQQALGQGPQFIFQYYREEENGRGNFPPRFSGLQFPNYSSELNVNALELDDSALYLCASSFSGNQPQHFGDGTRLSIL.

The chain employs TRBV29-1 and TRBJ1-2, with 7 bases lining up with TRBD1. The ends lost 6 bases at V and 8 bases at J; junction bases unmatched: 9. Germline CDR1 is SQVTM and CDR2 is ANQGSEA. The CDR3 sequence is 12 residues long. This CDR3 is CSVIRQGGGYTF. CDR3 coding DNA: TGCAGCGTGATTCGACAGGGCGGCGGCTACACCTTC.

The rearrangement links TRBV30 to TRBJ2-7; 11 bases fit TRBD2. The ends lost 8 bases at V and 0 bases at J; junction bases unmatched: 0. From germline, CDR1 is GTSNPN and CDR2 SVGIG (reference sequence). This CDR3 region has 12 residues. The CDR3 bases are TGTGCCGGGACTAGCGGCTCCTACGAGCAGTACTTC. Translating it yields CAGTSGSYEQYF.

The V call is TRBV13, the J call TRBJ1-5; 9 bases fit TRBD1. V lost 5 bases to trimming and J lost 4 bases; unmatched junction nucleotides: 3. The CDR3 is 14 amino acids. Germline-derived CDR1 and CDR2 are PRHDT and FYEKMQ (reference sequence). CDR3 nucleotides: TGTGCCAGCAGCATTGGACAGGGGAATCAGCCCCAGCATTTT. It is translated as CASSIGQGNQPQHF.

The gene calls are TRBV28 and TRBJ2-7, with D possibly matching TRBD1 (6 bases). Between the trimmed V and J ends, which lost 3 bases and 2 bases, there was a span of 17 bases. The CDR3 totals 16 residues. CDR1 and CDR2 from the germline V gene are MDHEN and SYDVKM. Written as DNA, the CDR3 is TGTGCCAGCAGTTTCACGGACAGAAGGGGTGCCTACGAGCAGTACTTC. Encoded protein: CASSFTDRRGAYEQYF.

This sequence joins TRBV30 and TRBJ2-1; a weak D match, TRBD1 (5 bases). Per the germline V gene, CDR1 is GTSNPN and CDR2 is SVGIG (reference sequence). V was pared by 3 bases and J by 4 bases, with 19 bases between. CDR3 length equals 16 residues. CDR3 sequence (DNA): TGTGCCTGGAGGGGGCATGGCCTCACCCCTTACAATGAGCAGTTCTTC. This translates into CAWRGHGLTPYNEQFF.

A few counts support this clone. CDR3 sequence (DNA): TGCGCCAGCAGCCAAGTGCAGGGGGAGGTTCAGCCCCAGCATTTT. It yields the protein CASSQVQGEVQPQHF. This chain uses TRBV4-1 with TRBJ1-5; TRBD1 agrees at 7 bases. The junction had 6 bases not matched to a gene; V was cut back by 1 base and J by 6 bases. CDR1 and CDR2 from the germline V gene are MGHRA and YSYEKL. The CDR3 contains 15 residues.

The V call is TRBV5-1, the J call TRBJ2-3; possible D gene TRBD2, 6 bases. The CDR3 loop spans 14 amino acids. Per the germline V gene, CDR1 is SGHRS and CDR2 is YFSETQ. V was pared by 6 bases and J by 0 bases, with 11 bases between. The CDR3 loop is CASNLASSTDTQYF. The DNA for the CDR3 is TGCGCCAGCAATCTAGCGTCTAGCACAGATACGCAGTATTTT.

This clone was counted a single time. The rearrangement joins TRBV6-1 to TRBJ2-3; TRBD2 is a possible D gene (6 bases). This CDR3 is built from 15 residues. V dropped 7 bases and J dropped 3 bases, with 17 bases sitting between them. Germline assignment: CDR1 MNHNS and CDR2 SASEGT. This CDR3 is CASTGTLGGTDTQYF. The CDR3 DNA is TGTGCCAGCACCGGGACTCTCGGAGGTACAGATACGCAGTATTTT.

The chain is built from TRBV6-1 and TRBJ1-5, with D uncertain. This CDR3 region has 13 residues. Germline V gives CDR1 MNHNS, CDR2 SASEGT. Trimming left V 8 bases short and J 7 bases short, with 15 bases between. CDR3: CASSQRGGQPQHF. The DNA of the CDR3 is TGTGCCAGCTCCCAGAGAGGCGGGCAGCCCCAGCATTTT.